This TCR beta chain is drawn from a study of T cell changes during pregnancy in multiple sclerosis. TCRdb keeps only in-frame clones here, not all; method: immunoSEQ multiplex PCR. The table has 85,000 to 90,000 clones, nearly 95% seen once; the top ten hold more than 1.5%. Trimming stripped 5 bases from V and 0 bases from J, with 6 bases between. This CDR3 contains 13 residues. Germline V gives CDR1 SEHNR, CDR2 FQNEAQ (reference sequence). With respect to this clone: Other DNA sequences of this sample code for an identical CDR3.

This receptor was obtained from a female donor in good health, enrolled as a control in a pregnancy study. The sequenced sample was peripheral blood, obtained after pregnancy. The chain combines TRBV7-9 with TRBJ2-3; D gene ambiguous. CDR3 protein: CASSLYSTDTQYF. The CDR3 bases are TGTGCCAGCAGCCTATATAGCACAGATACGCAGTATTTT.